One and the same sample provided the 24 T cell receptor beta chains below, sequenced in a study of tissue T cells after allogeneic stem cell transplantation. The repertoire was sequenced with immunoSEQ multiplex PCR; TCRdb's copy has only in-frame clones and lacks some. The data show 20,000 to 25,000 clones, approximately 70% seen once. The sample consisted of blood. The source of these receptors is a female BALB/c mouse in good health. Strain MHC haplotype: H2-d.

A word on this clone: The germline and genes are mouse ones. The read comes to an end 1 residue before the CDR3 does, leaving the germline J gene to fill in the end. The chain has TRBV29 and TRBJ2-1; no reliable D call. The germline V and J ends were trimmed by 0 bases and 7 bases, with 4 bases remaining between them. This CDR3 contains 12 residues. The V gene's germline CDR1 is MSHET and CDR2 SYDVDS. The chain's CDR3 is CASSLSWAEQFF. The CDR3 bases that were read are TGTGCTAGCAGTTTATCCTGGGCTGAGCAGTTC.

Points on this clone: Gene names follow the mouse nomenclature. The read ends 1 residue before the CDR3 terminus; that terminus is restored from the germline J gene. V gene TRBV30 combines with J gene TRBJ2-3; TRBD2 agrees at 8 bases. CDR3 length: 14 residues. V shed 6 bases and J 0 bases; nucleotides not matched to a gene: 5. Germline CDR1 is SQVVS and CDR2 is ANEGSEA. CDR3 sequence reads: CSSRLGSSAETLYF. Partial CDR3 DNA: TGTAGTTCCCGACTGGGGTCTAGTGCAGAAACGCTGTAT.

As concerns this clone: Any gene name here is a mouse gene name. Read data end 1 residue before the CDR3 end; the end is taken from the germline J gene. The chain combines TRBV31 with TRBJ2-5; 7 bases map to TRBD1. The CDR3 is made up of 13 amino acids. V was pared by 4 bases and J by 2 bases, with 3 bases of the junction left unmatched. Germline V CDR1 and CDR2: GKSSPN, SITVG. The CDR3 here is CAWTRDSQDTQYF. The sequenced part of the CDR3 DNA is TGTGCCTGGACCCGGGACAGCCAAGACACCCAGTAC.

Turning to this clone: Gene names are mouse gene names. Incomplete CDR3 DNA: TGTGCCAGCAGTATACAGGGACCCAACACAGAAGTCTTC. Translating gives CASSIQGPNTEVF. In full, the CDR3 is CASSIQGPNTEVFF. V gene TRBV19 combines with J gene TRBJ1-1; TRBD1 might be the D (5 bases). With the read ending 1 residue before the CDR3 end, the germline J gene is used to fill in that end. The CDR3 runs 14 residues. Germline V lookup: CDR1 FNHDT, CDR2 SITEND (reference sequence). V was shortened by 1 base and J by 2 bases, with 9 bases between the two germline ends.

This clone was counted a few times. The germline and genes are mouse ones. The read finishes 1 residue shy of the CDR3 end, and the germline J gene is used to complete it. The chain combines TRBV19 with TRBJ2-7, with TRBD1 as a possible D gene (5 bases). CDR1 is FNHDT and CDR2 is SITEND in the germline V gene (reference sequence). The CDR3 contains 12 residues. V was cut by 4 bases and J by 4 bases, with 9 bases left in between. CDR3 loop: CASSSGLYEQYF. The CDR3 bases that were read are TGTGCCAGCAGTTCAGGGTTGTATGAACAGTAC.

Worth noting for this clone: Gene names and germline refer to mouse. With the read ending 1 residue before the CDR3 end, the germline J gene is used to fill in that end. The V call is TRBV1, the J call TRBJ2-5; 7 nucleotides line up with TRBD2. The germline V gene encodes CDR1 NSQYPW and CDR2 LRSPGD (reference sequence). The ends lost 3 bases at V and 3 bases at J; junction bases unmatched: 0. CDR3 size: 13 residues. The CDR3 bases that were read are TGCACCTGCAGTGCTGGGGGGCAAGACACCCAGTAC. It specifies CTCSAGGQDTQY. The complete CDR3 protein is CTCSAGGQDTQYF. Variable domain in full (rest from reference TRBV1 and TRBJ2-5): VTLLEQNPRWRLVPRGQAVNLRCILKNSQYPWMSWYQQDLQKQLQWLFTLRSPGDKEVKSLPGADYLATRVTDTELRLQVANMSQGRTLYCTCSAGGQDTQYFGPGTRLLVL.

Concerning this clone itself: Germline and genes: mouse. Coverage ceases 1 residue before the CDR3 finishes, and the germline J gene fills in the end. The J gene is TRBJ2-5, the V gene TRBV17, with D maybe TRBD1 (6 bases). The CDR3 totals 15 residues. Germline V lookup: CDR1 MNHDT, CDR2 YYDKIL. Trimming removed 2 bases from V and 2 bases from J, with 11 bases in between. CDR3 sequence: CASSRTGSFQDTQYF. The part of the CDR3 DNA that was read is TGTGCTAGCAGTAGAACAGGGTCCTTCCAAGACACCCAGTAC.

With regard to this clone: Mouse gene names and germline throughout. The CDR3 region is CTCSADRSGNTLYF. Partial CDR3 DNA: TGCACCTGCAGTGCAGACAGGTCTGGAAATACGCTCTAT. The rearrangement links TRBV1 to TRBJ1-3; no clear D gene. The CDR3 end is not reached by the read, which stops 1 residue before it; the germline J gene fills it in. The V and J ends lost 0 bases and 1 base respectively, with 4 bases between them. Looked up from germline, CDR1 is NSQYPW and CDR2 is LRSPGD (reference sequence). The CDR3 runs to 14 residues.

With respect to this clone: The gene names here belong to mouse. The sequence runs out 1 residue before the end of the CDR3; the remainder is reconstructed from the germline J gene. The rearrangement links TRBV31 to TRBJ2-3; 8 nucleotides line up with TRBD2. Per germline, CDR1 GKSSPN and CDR2 SITVG. V was clipped by 0 bases and J by 0 bases; unmatched bases: 2. There are 15 residues in the CDR3. The CDR3 loop reads CAWSLGGASAETLYF. The sequenced CDR3 bases are TGTGCCTGGAGTCTCGGGGGGGCTAGTGCAGAAACGCTGTAT.

Turning to this clone: The gene names given are mouse names. The CDR3 extends 1 residue past the end of the read, so its final part is completed from the germline J gene. V usage is TRBV31 and J usage is TRBJ2-5; TRBD2 matches at 9 bases. This CDR3 has 16 residues. With V trimmed by 3 bases and J by 1 base, 8 bases remained unmatched. The germline V gene has CDR1 GKSSPN and CDR2 SITVG. CDR3 residues: CAWSLNWGVDQDTQYF. The CDR3 DNA, read in part, is TGTGCCTGGAGCTTAAACTGGGGGGTAGACCAAGACACCCAGTAC.

A note on this clone: Gene names and germline match the mouse. Read sequence stops 1 residue before the CDR3 end, and the germline J gene provides the missing end. The chain couples TRBV13-3 to TRBJ2-4, with TRBD2 matching 7 bases. CDR1 and CDR2 from the germline V gene are NNHDY and SYVADS. CDR3 length equals 13 residues. V gave up 6 bases and J gave up 4 bases; unmatched junction bases: 5. CDR3 protein: CASTRLGENTLYF. CDR3 DNA (partial): TGTGCCAGCACCCGACTGGGAGAAAACACCTTGTAC.

A note on this clone: These gene names are mouse names. The CDR3 is cut off 1 residue early in the read; its end comes from the germline J gene. V is TRBV13-3 and J is TRBJ2-1; maybe TRBD2 (6 bases). Between the trimmed V and J ends, which lost 2 bases and 0 bases, there was a span of 6 bases. This CDR3 is built from 14 residues. CDR1 is NNHDY and CDR2 is SYVADS in the germline V gene. The CDR3 region is CASSETGNYAEQFF. The sequenced CDR3 bases are TGTGCCAGCAGTGAGACTGGTAACTATGCTGAGCAGTTC.

For this clone: Genes here carry mouse names. The read comes to an end 1 residue before the CDR3 does, leaving the germline J gene to fill in the end. This chain joins TRBV5 and TRBJ2-5, with 7 bases identical to TRBD2. Germline trimming cut 0 bases from V and 0 bases from J; bases unmatched to any gene: 6. The CDR3 is 17 residues long. Germline assignment: CDR1 LGHNA and CDR2 YNLKQL (reference sequence). The CDR3 is CASSQEGAGGNQDTQYF. The DNA read from the CDR3 is TGTGCCAGCAGCCAAGAAGGGGCTGGGGGTAACCAAGACACCCAGTAC.

This clone was seen more than once but under ten times. All gene names here are mouse names. Sequencing ends 1 residue short of the CDR3 end; the germline J gene provides the rest. The V call is TRBV2, the J call TRBJ1-4, with 7 bases fitting TRBD1. Germline V CDR1 and CDR2: LGHNA, YSYQKL. V was clipped by 2 bases and J by 2 bases; unmatched bases: 2. This CDR3 has 15 amino acids. CDR3 sequence reads: CASSQPGQSNERLFF. CDR3 DNA, as far as it was read: TGTGCCAGCAGCCAACCGGGACAGTCCAACGAAAGATTATTT.

With respect to this clone: Gene and germline names: mouse. CDR3 in amino acids: CASSQDYWGGAETLYF. The part of the CDR3 DNA that was read is TGTGCCAGCAGCCAAGATTACTGGGGGGGCGCAGAAACGCTGTAT. V is TRBV5 and J is TRBJ2-3; 11 bases map to TRBD2. The CDR3 goes on 1 residue after the read ends, and that part is filled in from the germline J gene. This CDR3 contains 16 residues. V lost 0 bases to trimming and J lost 3 bases; unmatched junction nucleotides: 2. CDR1 is LGHNA and CDR2 is YNLKQL in the germline V gene (reference sequence).

Turning to this clone: Gene names and germline refer to mouse. The read terminates 1 residue ahead of where the CDR3 ends, so the germline J gene completes it. The V call is TRBV13-2, the J call TRBJ2-5; the D is unclear. Trimming stripped 0 bases from V and 1 base from J, with 6 bases between. Germline V gene data show CDR1 as NNHNN and CDR2 as SYGAGS (reference sequence). The CDR3 consists of 14 residues. Incomplete CDR3 DNA: TGTGCCAGCGGTGATGCAGGACACCAAGACACCCAGTAC. This encodes CASGDAGHQDTQY. The whole CDR3 reads CASGDAGHQDTQYF.

With regard to this clone: Gene names and germline refer to mouse. The read gets to within 1 residue of the CDR3 end, and the germline J gene fills in the rest. The V gene is TRBV13-3, the J gene TRBJ2-3, with D maybe TRBD2 (7 bases). Germline lookup yields CDR1 NNHDY and CDR2 SYVADS. V lost 0 bases to trimming and J lost 2 bases, with 13 bases between them. The length of the CDR3 is 16 residues. CDR3 in amino acids: CASSDGGGRFAETLYF. CDR3 DNA (partial): TGTGCCAGCAGTGATGGTGGGGGGCGCTTTGCAGAAACGCTGTAT.

About this clone: Mouse names are used for the genes. The CDR3 end falls 1 residue outside the read, so it is completed with the germline J gene. V usage is TRBV13-1 and J usage is TRBJ2-1; D unresolved. CDR3 length: 12 amino acids. V lost 5 bases and J 3 bases, leaving 6 bases between the germline ends. Looked up from germline, CDR1 is NSHNY and CDR2 is SYGAGN. The CDR3 bases that were read are TGTGCCAGCAGCCCGACCTATGCTGAGCAGTTC. It specifies CASSPTYAEQF. The CDR3 in its entirety is CASSPTYAEQFF.

With regard to this clone: The gene names here belong to mouse. The read ends 1 residue shy of where the CDR3 ends; the end is completed using the germline J gene. The rearrangement links TRBV29 to TRBJ1-3; D ambiguous. V lost 3 bases, J lost 0 bases, and 9 bases lay in between. Germline V lookup: CDR1 MSHET, CDR2 SYDVDS. The CDR3 covers 15 residues. CDR3 region: CASSLPGSSGNTLYF. The CDR3 DNA, read in part, is TGTGCTAGCAGTTTGCCGGGATCTTCTGGAAATACGCTCTAT.

Comment on this clone: Gene names follow the mouse nomenclature. The sequenced fragment ends 1 residue before the CDR3 boundary, so the rest is inferred from the germline J gene. This chain connects TRBV13-2 to TRBJ2-5, with 7 bases matching TRBD1. This CDR3 comprises 13 residues. CDR1 is NNHNN and CDR2 is SYGAGS in the germline V gene (reference sequence). V was clipped by 5 bases and J by 4 bases; unmatched bases: 4. CDR3 DNA, as far as it was read: TGTGCCAGCGGCCCCGACAGGGAAGACACCCAGTAC. Amino acid sequence: CASGPDREDTQY. The entire CDR3 protein is CASGPDREDTQYF.

As for this clone: Mouse gene names apply. The read falls 1 residue short of the CDR3 end, and the missing part is taken from the germline J gene. The chain links TRBV5 to TRBJ2-3; TRBD1 matches 8 bases. The length of the CDR3 is 17 residues. V dropped 1 base and J dropped 0; count of bases not matched to a gene: 6. Germline V gives CDR1 LGHNA, CDR2 YNLKQL (reference sequence). CDR3 in amino acids: CASSQVQGAGSAETLYF. Partial CDR3 DNA: TGTGCCAGCAGCCAAGTCCAGGGGGCGGGTAGTGCAGAAACGCTGTAT.

A remark on this clone: The gene names here belong to mouse. This CDR3 is CTCSAGQSSYEQYF. The DNA read from the CDR3 is TGCACCTGCAGTGCCGGACAGAGCTCCTATGAACAGTAC. V gene TRBV1 combines with J gene TRBJ2-7, with a possible D match to TRBD1 (6 bases). The read ends 1 residue early relative to the CDR3; the germline J gene fills the gap. The germline gives CDR1 NSQYPW, CDR2 LRSPGD (reference sequence). The CDR3 runs to 14 residues. Trimming removed 3 bases from V and 0 bases from J, with 9 bases in between.

In regard to this clone: Gene names are the mouse ones. Sequencing ends 1 residue short of the CDR3 end; the germline J gene provides the rest. The J gene is TRBJ1-3, the V gene TRBV15, with 9 bases identical to TRBD1. Unmatched junction bases numbered 3, after V lost 6 bases and J lost 0 bases. CDR1 and CDR2 from the germline V gene are SGHND and FRSKSL. The CDR3 has 15 amino acids. The CDR3 protein is CASRSTGGSGNTLYF. CDR3 DNA, as far as it was read: TGTGCCAGCAGGTCGACAGGGGGTTCTGGAAATACGCTCTAT.

For this clone: Germline and genes: mouse. The observed sequence ends 1 residue before the CDR3 terminus, with the missing tail filled in from the germline J gene. The sample contains more than one DNA sequence encoding this CDR3. This chain connects TRBV5 to TRBJ2-1; TRBD2 aligns across 11 bases. V shed 4 bases and J 3 bases; nucleotides not matched to a gene: 2. This CDR3 has 15 amino acids. Per germline, CDR1 LGHNA and CDR2 YNLKQL (reference sequence). The covered CDR3 bases are TGTGCCAGCAGCCCAGACTGGGGGGGCTATGCTGAGCAGTTC. Translating gives CASSPDWGGYAEQF. The whole CDR3 is CASSPDWGGYAEQFF.